A selection of T cell receptor beta chains follows, all from one sample in a study of blood T cell repertoires in COVID-19. Clones were read by immunoSEQ multiplex PCR, and TCRdb kept only the in-frame ones, dropping some. The sample shows 250,000 to 350,000 clones, about nine tenths of them seen only once. Sequenced sample: peripheral blood. These TCRs come from a woman in her thirties or forties who had recovered from COVID-19. The CDR3 runs from the conserved cysteine through the conserved F or W. Fields, in order: V gene, clone size, J gene, D gene, CDR3 DNA, CDR3 protein. D genes are given only for firm matches. The listing skips clone size in some rows; elsewhere it reads once, few, many or a size class.

>TRBV3-1/TRBV3-2|once|TRBJ2-1|TRBD2
TGTGCCAGCACTAGCGGCAACAATGAGCAGTTCTTC
CASTSGNNEQFF
>TRBV18|-|TRBJ2-3|TRBD1
TGTGCCAGCTCACCCCCGGGACAGGGCCGCTTGGAGCAGTATTTT
CASSPPGQGRLEQYF
>TRBV5-1|-|TRBJ2-5|-
TGCGCCAGCAGCTTGGCCGTGGGGGGAGAGACCCAGTACTTC
CASSLAVGGETQYF
>TRBV3-1/TRBV3-2|-|TRBJ1-2|-
TGTGCCAGCAGCCAAGATGGGCGGGTAATCTACACCTTC
CASSQDGRVIYTF
>TRBV5-1|once|TRBJ2-3|TRBD2
TGCGCCAGCAGCTTTGTTCTAGCGGGGACCACTAGCACAGATACGCAGTATTTT
CASSFVLAGTTSTDTQYF
>TRBV19|-|TRBJ1-2|-
TGTGCCAGTAGTATAGTAACAGTCGTGGATGGCTACACCTTC
CASSIVTVVDGYTF
>TRBV24-1|once|TRBJ2-1|TRBD2
TGTGCCACCAGTGATTCTCAAGGACTAGCGACCTACAATGAGCAGTTCTTC
CATSDSQGLATYNEQFF
>TRBV28|-|TRBJ2-3|TRBD2
TGTGCCAGCAGTCCCGGACTAGATCACCCCGATACGCAGTATTTT
CASSPGLDHPDTQYF
>TRBV18|-|TRBJ2-7|TRBD1
TGTGCCAGCTCATCCCGGGACAGGGGCGACGAGCAGTACTTC
CASSSRDRGDEQYF
>TRBV2|-|TRBJ2-3|TRBD2
TGTGCCAGCAGTATTCTAGCGGGAGGGGTAGATACGCAGTATTTT
CASSILAGGVDTQYF
>TRBV7-3|-|TRBJ2-3|-
TGTGCCAGCAGCTTCCCGGCAGATACGCAGTATTTT
CASSFPADTQYF
>TRBV24-1|-|TRBJ2-1|TRBD2
TGTGCCACCAGTGATGGAAGGGGACTAGCGGGAGGACCTGGGCTCAATGAGCAGTTCTTC
CATSDGRGLAGGPGLNEQFF
>TRBV7-9|-|TRBJ1-4|-
TGTGCCAGCAGCAGCGGCAGGTGGGATGAAAAACTGTTTTTT
CASSSGRWDEKLFF
>TRBV3-1/TRBV3-2|-|TRBJ2-3|-
TGTGCCAGCAGCCAACTGCAACGACATAGCACAGATACGCAGTATTTT
CASSQLQRHSTDTQYF
>TRBV9|-|TRBJ1-4|-
TGTGCCAGCAGCCCAAACGAGGAAAAACTGTTTTTT
CASSPNEEKLFF
>TRBV29-1|-|TRBJ2-5|-
TGCAGCGTGAAGACAGGAAACCAAGAGACCCAGTACTTC
CSVKTGNQETQYF
>TRBV4-1|once|TRBJ1-2|TRBD1
TGCGCCAGCAGCCAAGAGACAGGGTCTTATGGCTACACCTTC
CASSQETGSYGYTF
>TRBV11-2|-|TRBJ1-5|TRBD1
TGTGCCAGCAGCCAGACAGGGATCCATCAGCCCCAGCATTTT
CASSQTGIHQPQHF
>TRBV6-5|-|TRBJ1-1|-
TGTGCCAGCAGTTACTCGGGACATAAGAACACTGAAGCTTTCTTT
CASSYSGHKNTEAFF
>TRBV3-1/TRBV3-2|-|TRBJ2-7|-
TGTGCCAGCAGCCAAAGAACAGGGAACTCCTACGAGCAGTACTTC
CASSQRTGNSYEQYF
>TRBV15|once|TRBJ2-7|TRBD1
TGTGCCACCAGCAGAGTCTTCACCCCACAGGGGGCGGGTGAGCAGTACTTC
CATSRVFTPQGAGEQYF
>TRBV5-1|-|TRBJ1-1|-
TGCGCCAGCAGCTTGGTGGGGGGGCCGAACACTGAAGCTTTCTTT
CASSLVGGPNTEAFF